What follows are 2 T cell receptor beta chains derived from one specimen sequenced in a study of Graves' ophthalmopathy and Graves' hyperthyroidism. Amplified TCR beta CDR3 regions were obtained using RNA transcripts as template. The authors performed first-round RT-PCR with HTBI primers and then a second-round multiplex PCR. From the multiplex PCR reads, TCRdb called clonotypes with MiXCR, one entry per CDR3 protein. The sample has about 550,000 distinct CDR3 sequences, less than 40% seen once. The sample consisted of peripheral blood or thyroid tissue (not recorded which). These receptors were obtained from an adult man with Graves' hyperthyroidism.

The chain has TRBV7-9 and TRBJ1-6, with TRBD1 identical over 11 bases. The germline V gene encodes CDR1 SEHNR and CDR2 FQNEAQ (reference sequence). The V segment lost 11 bases and the J segment 10 bases; nucleotides outside the gene matches: 10. The CDR3 contains 14 residues. The CDR3 DNA sequence: TGTGCCTGGAGTAGGGACAGGGGGGAATCACCCCTCCACTTT. Translation: CAWSRDRGESPLHF.

This clonotype was found once. This chain connects TRBV7-3 to TRBJ2-7, with 9 positions matching TRBD1. This CDR3 comprises 15 residues. V was pared by 5 bases and J by 11 bases, with 16 bases of the junction left unmatched. Germline V CDR1 and CDR2: SGHTA, FQGTGA. This CDR3 is CASSLLRTGDTGEYF. CDR3 in DNA: TGTGCCAGCAGCCTCCTCCGGACAGGGGACACCGGGGAGTACTTC.